This entry features one TCR beta chain sequence. These data originate in a study of cytomegalovirus exposure and HLA in healthy donors. CDR3 length equals 18 residues. V lost 5 bases and J lost 4; bases outside the gene matches: 16. Germline values: CDR1 KGHSH, CDR2 LQKENI. The primer mix had 60 Vbeta and 13 Jbeta primers. Sequenced by immunoSEQ multiplex PCR; TCRdb stores in-frame clones only, minus some. Altogether about 110,000 clones are present, over 60% being singletons, with the ten largest covering around 2.9%. The sequenced material came from PBMCs. V is TRBV18 and J is TRBJ1-2, with 10 bases fitting TRBD1. The origin of this receptor is a woman between 55 and 75 years old in good health and CMV-seropositive. As DNA, the CDR3 is TGTGCCAGCTCAATACCTATCAGGCCGGGACAGGGGTTCTATGGCTACACCTTC. Residues: CASSIPIRPGQGFYGYTF.